The T cell receptor beta chain described here comes from a study of blood T cell repertoires in COVID-19. Study-wide background: T cells, B-cell-depleted T cells, or PBMCs supplied cDNA or gDNA.

V shed 4 bases, J shed 5 bases, and the junction held 4 bases outside the gene matches. There are 14 residues in the CDR3. Germline V gives CDR1 SGHTA, CDR2 FQGTGA. In the source study's methods: Reference gene primer amplification gave estimated nucleated cell counts. Generated by immunoSEQ multiplex PCR, the TCRdb table keeps only in-frame clones and is missing some. The V and J calls and clone size come from that table; D and trimming were worked out from the DNA. Among 250,000 to 350,000 clones listed, about 92% were seen once. The sequenced material came from PBMCs or T cells enriched from blood (not recorded which). The source is a woman between 25 and 40 years old who had recovered from COVID-19. The chain joins TRBV7-3 to TRBJ2-1, with 8 nucleotides matching TRBD2. CDR3 sequence (DNA): TGTGCCAGCAGCTCGACTAGCGACCACAATGAGCAGTTCTTC. Protein: CASSSTSDHNEQFF. Variable domain in full (rest from reference TRBV7-3 and TRBJ2-1): GAGVSQTPSNKVTEKGKYVELRCDPISGHTALYWYRQSLGQGPEFLIYFQGTGAADDSGLPNDRFFAVRPEGSVSTLKIQRTERGDSAVYLCASSSTSDHNEQFFGPGTRLTVL.